The T cell receptor beta chain under discussion was sequenced for a study of T cell responses to AZD1222 COVID-19 vaccine. Study background: Second doses that came at about 4 or about 12 weeks were put together.

About this clone: Its target is unknown.

Whole-study findings and limits: Compared with day 0, the breadth and depth of the Spike-specific TCR repertoire rose significantly after two doses of AZD1222. White British donors predominated, females outnumbered males, and clonal diversity was possibly underestimated.

Method: immunoSEQ multiplex PCR; TCRdb's copy keeps in-frame clones and lacks some. The table records about 110,000 clones, over 75% of them present only once. V was clipped by 1 base and J by 4 bases, with 14 bases between them. The CDR3 is 16 amino acids. CDR1 is SGHTA and CDR2 is FQGNSA in the germline V gene. V and J are TRBV7-2 and TRBJ1-3; TRBD1 is a possible D gene (6 bases). The sequencing used peripheral blood, collected on day 0 of AZD1222 vaccination. This receptor was identified in an adult in good health. CDR3 loop: CASSLGMTGAGNTIYF. The CDR3 region has the DNA TGTGCCAGCAGCTTAGGGATGACGGGGGCGGGAAACACCATATATTTT.